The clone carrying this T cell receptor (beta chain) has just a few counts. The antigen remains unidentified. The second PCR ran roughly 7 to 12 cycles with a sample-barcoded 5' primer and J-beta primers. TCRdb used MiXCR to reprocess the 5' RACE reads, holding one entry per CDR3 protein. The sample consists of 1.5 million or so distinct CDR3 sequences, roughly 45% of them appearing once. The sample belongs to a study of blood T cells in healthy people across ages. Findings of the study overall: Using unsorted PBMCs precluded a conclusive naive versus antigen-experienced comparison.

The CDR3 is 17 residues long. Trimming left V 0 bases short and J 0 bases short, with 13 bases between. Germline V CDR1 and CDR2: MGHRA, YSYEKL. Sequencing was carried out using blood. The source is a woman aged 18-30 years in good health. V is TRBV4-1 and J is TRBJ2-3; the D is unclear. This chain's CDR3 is CASSQEGASPSTDTQYF. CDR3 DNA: TGCGCCAGCAGCCAAGAAGGCGCGAGCCCTAGCACAGATACGCAGTATTTT.